The rows below give T cell receptor beta chains drawn from one sample of a study of shared clonotypes between healthy human individuals. TCRdb's copy holds only in-frame clones and misses some; the assay was immunoSEQ multiplex PCR. The sample lists more than 1 million clones, roughly 74% occurring once. Sequencing input: memory CD4+ T cells from PBMCs. The receptors shown here come from a man aged 18 to 29 in good health. Some clones in this sample may be carry-over from other donors' samples. CDR3s include the opening cysteine and the closing phenylalanine or tryptophan. The D gene is left open where the match is weak. Some rows have no size entry. The others give once, few or many, or a class for an expanded clone.

abundance | j_gene | v_gene | d_gene | CDR3nt | CDR3aa
few | TRBJ1-2 | TRBV25-1 | TRBD1 | TGTGCCAGCAGAGACAGGGAAAATTATGGCTACACCTTC | CASRDRENYGYTF
- | TRBJ2-7 | TRBV6-1 | - | TGTGCCAGCAGTGAAGTACCCCGGGGGTCGATGGGCTACGAGCAGTACTTC | CASSEVPRGSMGYEQYF
- | TRBJ1-2 | TRBV5-4 | TRBD1 | TGTGCCAGCAGCTCTAACAGGGGTGACTATGGCTACACCTTC | CASSSNRGDYGYTF
- | TRBJ2-3 | TRBV2 | - | TGTGCCAGCAGCCCCGAGAGCACAGGTACGCAGTATTTT | CASSPESTGTQYF
- | TRBJ2-1 | TRBV4-1 | - | TGCGCCAGCAGCCACGCCGGGGGAAATGAGCAGTTCTTC | CASSHAGGNEQFF
- | TRBJ2-2 | TRBV7-9 | - | TGTGCCAGCAGCTTAGCCGGGGCTCAGGCCGGGGAGCTGTTTTTT | CASSLAGAQAGELFF
- | TRBJ2-1 | TRBV11-2 | - | TGTGCCAGCAGCCCACTTCGGGGTAACGATGAGCAGTTCTTC | CASSPLRGNDEQFF
- | TRBJ1-4 | TRBV6-4 | TRBD1 | TGTGCCAGCAGCGACAGGGGGGGTGCAACTAATGAAAAACTGTTTTTT | CASSDRGGATNEKLFF
- | TRBJ1-1 | TRBV7-8 | TRBD1 | TGTGCCAGCAGCCTCGGACAGGGTGCGGCTGAAGCTTTCTTT | CASSLGQGAAEAFF
once | TRBJ1-2 | TRBV29-1 | - | TGCAGCGTTGGCTTGTTCAGGGAAAACTATGGCTACACCTTC | CSVGLFRENYGYTF
- | TRBJ1-4 | TRBV27 | - | TGTGCCAGCAGCCTCCGAGACCGGCCGGGTGAAAAACTGTTTTTT | CASSLRDRPGEKLFF
once | TRBJ2-5 | TRBV5-4 | TRBD2 | TGTGCCAGCAGGGACGGGGGGGGTCGCCAAGAGACCCAGTACTTC | CASRDGGGRQETQYF
- | TRBJ2-1 | TRBV5-4 | TRBD2 | TGTGCCACCAATTCCGGGGGGGCCTACAATGAGCAGTTCTTC | CATNSGGAYNEQFF
- | TRBJ1-2 | TRBV7-8 | - | TGTGCCAGCAGCGTCCGGGACGGGAACTATGGCTACACCTTC | CASSVRDGNYGYTF
once | TRBJ2-1 | TRBV29-1 | - | TGCAGCGTGGCCGACTACGCCTACAATGAGCAGTTCTTC | CSVADYAYNEQFF
- | TRBJ1-1 | TRBV12-5 | - | TGTGCTAGTGGTTTCTCTTTCCCCGGGACGGCGAACACTGAAGCTTTCTTT | CASGFSFPGTANTEAFF
- | TRBJ1-5 | TRBV11-2 | - | TGTGCCAGCAGCTCCCTAGCGGATCAGCCCCAGCATTTT | CASSSLADQPQHF
- | TRBJ2-1 | TRBV4-2 | TRBD2 | TGTGCCAGCAGCCAAACTAGCGGGAGTGGATTCAATGAGCAGTTCTTC | CASSQTSGSGFNEQFF
- | TRBJ1-2 | TRBV19 | - | TGTGCCAGTATGCGAATCGGCTATGGCTACACCTTC | CASMRIGYGYTF
- | TRBJ1-2 | TRBV19 | - | TGTGCCAGTAGTAGCCCGGGGACCTATGGCTACACCTTC | CASSSPGTYGYTF
once | TRBJ2-5 | TRBV29-1 | - | TGCAGCGTTGGGCAGGAAGAGACCCAGTACTTC | CSVGQEETQYF
- | TRBJ2-2 | TRBV28 | TRBD2 | TGTGCCAGCAGCCCCCTAGCGGGAGCTCACGGGGAGCTGTTTTTT | CASSPLAGAHGELFF
- | TRBJ1-1 | TRBV7-9 | - | TGTGCCAGCAGCTTGAAGCCGGGGTCCACTGAAGCTTTCTTT | CASSLKPGSTEAFF
- | TRBJ1-1 | TRBV28 | - | TGTGCCAGCAGGCGTGGGAACACTGAAGCTTTCTTT | CASRRGNTEAFF
many | TRBJ2-5 | TRBV5-1 | - | TGCGCCAGCAGCTTACCAACACAGGGACAAGAGACCCAGTACTTC | CASSLPTQGQETQYF
few | TRBJ1-5 | TRBV18 | - | TGTGCCAGCTCACCACCGGGGGCGGGTCAGCCCCAGCATTTT | CASSPPGAGQPQHF
- | TRBJ2-2 | TRBV30 | TRBD2 | TGTGCCTGGATCGGGACTAGCGGGAGTGCAGGGAACACCGGGGAGCTGTTTTTT | CAWIGTSGSAGNTGELFF
- | TRBJ1-1 | TRBV6-5 | - | TGTGCCAGCACCCAGGGTAGAAGTACTGAAGCTTTCTTT | CASTQGRSTEAFF
few | TRBJ1-2 | TRBV14 | - | TGTGCCAGCAGCCGCGGGGGCTATGGCTACACCTTC | CASSRGGYGYTF
once | TRBJ2-1 | TRBV2 | TRBD2 | TGTGCCAGCAGCCAAGGGTGGCTAGCGGGGGCTGAGCAGTTCTTC | CASSQGWLAGAEQFF
- | TRBJ2-7 | TRBV6-1 | TRBD1 | TGTGCCAGCAGTGGAGCCGGGACAGACTACGAGCAGTACTTC | CASSGAGTDYEQYF
- | TRBJ2-3 | TRBV2 | - | TGTGCCAGCAGGACAGCCTACACAGATACGCAGTATTTT | CASRTAYTDTQYF
- | TRBJ2-3 | TRBV5-1 | - | TGCGCCAGCAGCTTGCTGCATACCCGGGCAGATACGCAGTATTTT | CASSLLHTRADTQYF
few | TRBJ1-1 | TRBV19 | - | TGTGCCAGTAGTGCATCAGACGGACGGGGGAACACTGAAGCTTTCTTT | CASSASDGRGNTEAFF
- | TRBJ2-7 | TRBV18 | TRBD2 | TGTGCCAGCTCACCTACGCTAGCGGGAACTCTAGACGAGCAGTACTTC | CASSPTLAGTLDEQYF
- | TRBJ1-3 | TRBV6-1 | - | TGTGCCAGCAGTGAATACCGGGGGGCATACGGAAACACCATATATTTT | CASSEYRGAYGNTIYF
- | TRBJ2-7 | TRBV2 | - | TGTGCCAGCAGTAAGACCTCCTACGAGCAGTACTTC | CASSKTSYEQYF
- | TRBJ2-7 | TRBV5-1 | TRBD1 | TGCGCCAGCAGCTTGGGACAGGGGGCTACCTACGAGCAGTACTTC | CASSLGQGATYEQYF
- | TRBJ2-5 | TRBV4-2 | - | TGTGCCAGCAGCCAAGATCGGGGGGCGAGGACCCAGTACTTC | CASSQDRGARTQYF
- | TRBJ2-2 | TRBV5-1 | - | TGCGCCAGCAGCTCCGGACAAGCAATCACCGGGGAGCTGTTTTTT | CASSSGQAITGELFF
- | TRBJ1-2 | TRBV5-4 | TRBD1 | TGTGCCAGCAGCTTGGATCCAGGGGGTAACTATGGCTACACCTTC | CASSLDPGGNYGYTF
- | TRBJ1-3 | TRBV19 | TRBD1 | TGTGCCAGTAGAACAGGGGGCTCTGGAAACACCATATATTTT | CASRTGGSGNTIYF
many | TRBJ2-1 | TRBV5-4 | - | TGTGCCAGCAGCCGCAACTTGAGAAACTCCTACAATGAGCAGTTCTTC | CASSRNLRNSYNEQFF
once | TRBJ2-1 | TRBV7-9 | TRBD2 | TGTGCCAGCAGCAAGTATGCGGGGGACAATGAGCAGTTCTTC | CASSKYAGDNEQFF
- | TRBJ1-1 | TRBV7-3 | - | TGTGCCAGCAGCCCACGGAAGAACACTGAAGCTTTCTTT | CASSPRKNTEAFF
- | TRBJ1-5 | TRBV2 | TRBD1 | TGTGCCAGCAGATCGACAGGGGGCGCGGGGCCCCAGCATTTT | CASRSTGGAGPQHF
- | TRBJ1-1 | TRBV30 | TRBD1 | TGTGCCTGGAGGGTGCGTAAGGACAGGGGGACTGAAGCTTTCTTT | CAWRVRKDRGTEAFF
- | TRBJ2-2 | TRBV28 | - | TGTGCCAGCAGTCCCCGGTGGAGGACCCGGATGAGGAACATGACCGGGGAGCTGTTTTTT | CASSPRWRTRMRNMTGELFF
- | TRBJ1-2 | TRBV28 | - | TGTGCCAGCAGTTTTGGGCCTGGCTACACCTTC | CASSFGPGYTF
few | TRBJ2-3 | TRBV4-2 | TRBD2 | TGTGCCAGCAGCCAAGATCTAGCGGGAGGGTCAGATACGCAGTATTTT | CASSQDLAGGSDTQYF
- | TRBJ2-2 | TRBV18 | - | TGTGCCAGCTCACCCCCTCCTGGCGGCGGTCTCCCGAACACCGGGGAGCTGTTTTTT | CASSPPPGGGLPNTGELFF
- | TRBJ1-1 | TRBV6-4 | - | TGTGCCAGCAGGATCTCTGGAAGAAATGAAGCTTTCTTT | CASRISGRNEAFF
- | TRBJ1-2 | TRBV29-1 | TRBD1 | TGCAGCGGTCCAGATACCCCAAACAGGGGGCCCGACTATGGCTACACCTTC | CSGPDTPNRGPDYGYTF
few | TRBJ2-1 | TRBV19 | TRBD2 | TGTGCCAGTAGTTCTTTAGCGGGGTCCTACTCCTACAATGAGCAGTTCTTC | CASSSLAGSYSYNEQFF